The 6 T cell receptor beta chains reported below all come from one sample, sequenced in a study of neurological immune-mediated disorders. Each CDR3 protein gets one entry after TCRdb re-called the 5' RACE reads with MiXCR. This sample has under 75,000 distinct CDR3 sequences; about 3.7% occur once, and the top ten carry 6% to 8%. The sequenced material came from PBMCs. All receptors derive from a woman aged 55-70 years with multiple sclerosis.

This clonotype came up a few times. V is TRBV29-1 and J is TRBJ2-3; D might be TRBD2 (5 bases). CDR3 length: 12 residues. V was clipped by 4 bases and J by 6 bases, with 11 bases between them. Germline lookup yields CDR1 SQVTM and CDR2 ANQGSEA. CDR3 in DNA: TGCAGCGTTGTACGGGATTCCGATACGCAGTATTTT. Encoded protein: CSVVRDSDTQYF.

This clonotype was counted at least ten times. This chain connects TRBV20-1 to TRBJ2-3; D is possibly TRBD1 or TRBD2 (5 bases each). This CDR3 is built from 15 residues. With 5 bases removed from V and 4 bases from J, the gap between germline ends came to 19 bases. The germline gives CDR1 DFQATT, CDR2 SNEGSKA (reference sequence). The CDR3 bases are TGCAGTGCTCACCCTGGGGGAGAAGGGGCAGATACGCAGTATTTT. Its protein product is CSAHPGGEGADTQYF.

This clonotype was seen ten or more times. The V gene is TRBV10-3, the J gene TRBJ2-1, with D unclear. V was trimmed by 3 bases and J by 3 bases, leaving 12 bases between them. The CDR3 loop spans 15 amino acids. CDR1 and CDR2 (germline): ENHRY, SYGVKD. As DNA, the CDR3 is TGTGCCATCAGTGACTCTTCGCAAGGCTACAATGAGCAGTTCTTC. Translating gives CAISDSSQGYNEQFF.

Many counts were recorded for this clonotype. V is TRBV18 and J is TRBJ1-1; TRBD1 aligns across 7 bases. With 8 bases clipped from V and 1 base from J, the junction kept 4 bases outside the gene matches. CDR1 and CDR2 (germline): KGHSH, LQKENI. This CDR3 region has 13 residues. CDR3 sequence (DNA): TGTGCCAGCCGGACAGGCGGGAACACTGAAGCTTTCTTT. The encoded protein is CASRTGGNTEAFF.

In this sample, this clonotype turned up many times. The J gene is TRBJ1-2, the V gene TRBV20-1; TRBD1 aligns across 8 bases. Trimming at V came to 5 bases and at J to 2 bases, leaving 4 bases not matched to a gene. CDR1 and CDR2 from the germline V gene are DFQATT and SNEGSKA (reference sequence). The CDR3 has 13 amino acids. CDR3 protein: CSARTGGNYGYTF. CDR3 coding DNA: TGCAGTGCTCGCACAGGGGGAAACTATGGCTACACCTTC.

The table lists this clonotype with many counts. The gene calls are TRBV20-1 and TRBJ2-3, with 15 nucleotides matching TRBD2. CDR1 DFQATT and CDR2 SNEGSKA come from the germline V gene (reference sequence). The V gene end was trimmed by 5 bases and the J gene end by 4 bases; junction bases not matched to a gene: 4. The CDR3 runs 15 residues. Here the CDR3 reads CSAAGLAGGADTQYF. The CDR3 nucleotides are TGCAGTGCTGCGGGACTAGCGGGAGGCGCAGATACGCAGTATTTT.